The 25 T cell receptor beta chains in this list originate from one sample, sequenced in a study of blood T cell repertoires in COVID-19. Method: immunoSEQ multiplex PCR; TCRdb's copy keeps in-frame clones and lacks some. Of some 390,000 clones in the sample, around 87% were seen once. Sequencing used peripheral blood. These receptors were collected from a woman in her sixties or seventies with COVID-19, enrolled during active disease.

V and J are TRBV28 and TRBJ1-5; D gene unclear. V was clipped by 5 bases and J by 6 bases, with 17 bases between them. CDR1 and CDR2 (germline): MDHEN, SYDVKM. The CDR3 consists of 15 residues. The CDR3 coding sequence is TGTGCCAGCAGTCAAACCCCCGGAGTCCCTCAGCCCCAGCATTTT. It is translated as CASSQTPGVPQPQHF.

This chain connects TRBV5-1 to TRBJ2-5, with TRBD2 as a possible D gene (5 bases). The CDR3 length is 13 residues. With 0 bases removed from V and 5 bases from J, the gap between germline ends came to 8 bases. The germline V gene encodes CDR1 SGHRS and CDR2 YFSETQ. CDR3 loop: CASSLARRETQYF. The CDR3 DNA follows: TGCGCCAGCAGCTTGGCCCGGAGGGAGACCCAGTACTTC.

The chain carries TRBV28 and TRBJ2-3; TRBD1 agrees at 10 bases. The CDR3 loop spans 15 amino acids. In germline, CDR1 is MDHEN, CDR2 SYDVKM. V was pared by 7 bases and J by 7 bases, with 11 bases of the junction left unmatched. The CDR3 sequence: CASIVAGQGLYTQYF. CDR3 sequence (DNA): TGTGCCAGCATCGTAGCGGGACAGGGGTTATATACGCAGTATTTT.

As regards this clone: At one end the junction does not follow the germline gene, possibly because of a read error. The V gene is TRBV15, the J gene TRBJ2-1; no reliable D call. CDR3 length: 12 amino acids. Germline values: CDR1 LNHNV, CDR2 YYDKDF (reference sequence). CDR3 bases: TGTGCCACCAGCAGAGATCTGATAGAGCGGTTCTTC. This gives the protein CATSRDLIERFF.

This clone appeared a few times. CDR3 protein: CASRTTPYEQYF. The CDR3 DNA reads as TGTGCCAGCAGAACCACACCCTACGAGCAGTACTTC. The rearrangement joins TRBV6-5 to TRBJ2-7; D not resolved. In germline, CDR1 is MNHEY, CDR2 SVGAGI. The CDR3 has 12 amino acids. V lost 6 bases, J lost 2 bases, and 8 bases lay in between.

V is TRBV5-4 and J is TRBJ2-7, with 13 bases fitting TRBD2. CDR3 length equals 14 residues. The V gene's germline CDR1 is SGHNT and CDR2 YYREEE (reference sequence). Trimming at V came to 4 bases and at J to 7 bases, leaving 5 bases not matched to a gene. The CDR3 DNA is TGTGCCAGCAGCCTAGGACTAGCGGGGGTTGAGCAGTACTTC. Its protein is CASSLGLAGVEQYF. The complete variable domain, with remaining parts taken from reference TRBV5-4 and TRBJ2-7, reads ETGVTQSPTHLIKTRGQQVTLRCSSQSGHNTVSWYQQALGQGPQFIFQYYREEENGRGNFPPRFSGLQFPNYSSELNVNALELDDSALYLCASSLGLAGVEQYFGPGTRLTVT.

The chain has TRBV27 and TRBJ2-7, with a weak D call TRBD1 (6 bases). The CDR3 is 14 amino acids. Germline loops: CDR1 MNHEY, CDR2 SMNVEV (reference sequence). V gave up 2 bases and J gave up 5 bases, with 13 bases separating them. The CDR3 DNA sequence: TGTGCCAGCAGTTTAGATACAGGGAGAAACGAGCAGTACTTC. Translation: CASSLDTGRNEQYF.

This clone appeared a few times. The genes are TRBV3-1 (or the pseudogene TRBV3-2) and TRBJ2-7; 10 bases line up with TRBD2. Losses at the gene ends were 4 bases for V and 3 bases for J; bases not matched to a gene: 3. The CDR3 consists of 14 residues. CDR1 and CDR2 from the germline V gene are LGHDT and YNNKEL (reference sequence). The CDR3 sequence: CASSPGTSDYEQYF. For the CDR3, the DNA is TGTGCCAGCAGCCCCGGGACTAGCGACTACGAGCAGTACTTC.

The chain is built from TRBV27 and TRBJ1-1; TRBD1 agrees at 7 bases. V dropped 4 bases and J dropped 5; count of bases not matched to a gene: 7. Germline lookup yields CDR1 MNHEY and CDR2 SMNVEV (reference sequence). The CDR3 length is 14 residues. CDR3 sequence: CASSSPGGITEAFF. The CDR3 DNA follows: TGTGCCAGCAGTTCCCCAGGGGGAATAACTGAAGCTTTCTTT.

This chain links TRBV4-1 with TRBJ2-5, with 10 bases identical to TRBD2. Losses at the gene ends were 4 bases for V and 1 base for J; bases not matched to a gene: 6. The CDR3 has 16 residues. The germline V gene encodes CDR1 MGHRA and CDR2 YSYEKL. The CDR3 loop is CASSPQGLAFQETQYF. The DNA of the CDR3 is TGCGCCAGCAGCCCCCAGGGACTAGCGTTCCAAGAGACCCAGTACTTC.

The V call is TRBV5-1, the J call TRBJ1-4, with 9 bases aligning to TRBD1. The CDR3 is made up of 16 amino acids. Germline assignment: CDR1 SGHRS and CDR2 YFSETQ. V lost 4 bases, J lost 7 bases, and 11 bases stayed unmatched. The CDR3 spells CASSPGVQGQGEKLFF. In nucleotides, the CDR3 is TGCGCCAGCAGCCCGGGCGTGCAGGGACAGGGTGAAAAACTGTTTTTT.

The chain links TRBV27 to TRBJ1-5, with 7 bases aligning to TRBD1. Germline CDR1 is MNHEY and CDR2 is SMNVEV (reference sequence). This CDR3 has 15 residues. Losses at the gene ends were 4 bases for V and 6 bases for J; bases not matched to a gene: 9. CDR3 nucleotide sequence: TGTGCCAGCAGTTCCTCGACAGGGCAGGGTCAGCCCCAGCATTTT. Translating it yields CASSSSTGQGQPQHF.

This rearrangement joins TRBV10-3 to TRBJ1-2; D may be TRBD1 (5 bases). The CDR3 spans 11 residues. CDR1 and CDR2 (germline): ENHRY, SYGVKD. V lost 10 bases and J 9 bases, leaving 15 bases between the germline ends. CDR3 coding DNA: TGTGCCACCCAGGGTCTGGGAAGCTACACCTTC. Amino acids: CATQGLGSYTF.

The rearrangement links TRBV19 to TRBJ1-4, with D maybe TRBD1 (6 bases). CDR3 size: 16 residues. Germline CDR1 reads LNHDA; CDR2 reads SQIVND (reference sequence). V lost 5 bases, J lost 0 bases, and 13 bases lay in between. The CDR3 bases are TGTGCCAGTAGTTCCCCTCGACAGGCAACTAATGAAAAACTGTTTTTT. It codes for CASSSPRQATNEKLFF.

This chain connects TRBV27 to TRBJ2-1; tentative D call: TRBD2 (6 bases). With 3 bases removed from V and 3 bases from J, the gap between germline ends came to 9 bases. There are 14 residues in the CDR3. Germline assignment: CDR1 MNHEY and CDR2 SMNVEV (reference sequence). CDR3 nucleotide sequence: TGTGCCAGCAGTTTCAGGACTATCTACAATGAGCAGTTCTTC. Amino acids: CASSFRTIYNEQFF.

The chain carries TRBV3-1 (or the pseudogene TRBV3-2) and TRBJ2-5; the match to TRBD2 covers 7 bases. From germline, CDR1 is LGHDT and CDR2 YNNKEL (reference sequence). This CDR3 spans 14 amino acids. J was trimmed by 4 bases and V by 4 bases; bases with no gene match: 6. CDR3 DNA: TGTGCCAGCAGCCTCACTAGCGCGCGAGAGACCCAGTACTTC. Its translation: CASSLTSARETQYF.

This clone was detected a few times. This rearrangement joins TRBV5-4 to TRBJ2-1; 10 bases match TRBD2. The ends lost 1 base at V and 9 bases at J; junction bases unmatched: 7. Germline V CDR1 and CDR2: SGHNT, YYREEE (reference sequence). The CDR3 has 15 residues. CDR3 region: CASSLKAGGPFEQFF. CDR3 sequence (DNA): TGTGCCAGCAGCTTGAAAGCGGGGGGGCCGTTTGAGCAGTTCTTC. Complete variable domain (other parts from reference TRBV5-4 and TRBJ2-1): ETGVTQSPTHLIKTRGQQVTLRCSSQSGHNTVSWYQQALGQGPQFIFQYYREEENGRGNFPPRFSGLQFPNYSSELNVNALELDDSALYLCASSLKAGGPFEQFFGPGTRLTVL.

The J gene is TRBJ2-6, the V gene TRBV6-2 or TRBV6-3; 8 nucleotides match TRBD1. Germline loops: CDR1 MNHEY, CDR2 SVGEGT. The CDR3 is made up of 17 amino acids. V shed 5 bases and J 0 bases; nucleotides not matched to a gene: 6. CDR3 coding DNA: TGTGCCAGCAGTCGGACAGGGACTCCCTCTGGGGCCAACGTCCTGACTTTC. This translates into CASSRTGTPSGANVLTF.

V and J are TRBV19 and TRBJ2-1; 11 bases match TRBD2. This CDR3 comprises 15 residues. V shed 5 bases, J shed 3 bases, and the junction held 3 bases outside the gene matches. Looked up from germline, CDR1 is LNHDA and CDR2 is SQIVND (reference sequence). CDR3 residues: CASSLLAGGYNEQFF. DNA of the CDR3: TGTGCCAGTAGTCTCCTAGCGGGGGGCTACAATGAGCAGTTCTTC.

J is TRBJ1-1 and V is TRBV13; 7 positions match TRBD1. There are 19 residues in the CDR3. Trimming removed 6 bases from V and 4 bases from J; junction bases left unmatched: 23. Germline values: CDR1 PRHDT, CDR2 FYEKMQ (reference sequence). The CDR3 region has the DNA TGTGCCAGCAGATGGCACAGCTCAGGGGGTTTTGTCCTAGGCACTGAAGCTTTCTTT. It codes for CASRWHSSGGFVLGTEAFF.

The rearrangement uses TRBV23-1 and TRBJ2-3, with 8 bases that match TRBD2. Being an ORF, TRBV23-1 has a function that is uncertain. The CDR3 contains 17 residues. V gave up 0 bases and J gave up 4 bases; unmatched junction bases: 9. CDR3 in DNA: TGCGCCAGCAGTCAATCTGGTAGCGGGGAGCGCCCAGATACGCAGTATTTT. Translation gives CASSQSGSGERPDTQYF.

Worth noting for this clone: One end of the junction fails to match germline, which may point to a read error. The chain has TRBV7-7 and TRBJ2-5, with TRBD2 matching over 8 bases. The germline V gene has CDR1 SSHAT and CDR2 FNYEAQ (reference sequence). The CDR3 extends over 14 amino acids. CDR3 in amino acids: CASSSGGGQETQYF. The DNA for the CDR3 is TGTGCTAGCAGCTCGGGGGGGGGCCAAGAGACCCAGTACTTC.

This clone occurred a few times. The rearrangement links TRBV19 to TRBJ1-1, with 9 nucleotides matching TRBD1. This CDR3 is built from 15 residues. Germline V gives CDR1 LNHDA, CDR2 SQIVND (reference sequence). The trim removed 11 bases at V and 9 bases at J, leaving 19 bases unmatched. This CDR3 reads CACGGGDRELKKAFF. CDR3 coding DNA: TGTGCCTGCGGAGGGGGGGACAGGGAGTTGAAGAAAGCTTTCTTT.

V is TRBV7-9 and J is TRBJ1-1; D call uncertain. The CDR3 is 13 amino acids. The germline V gene encodes CDR1 SEHNR and CDR2 FQNEAQ (reference sequence). V dropped 4 bases and J dropped 7 bases, with 13 bases sitting between them. Here the CDR3 DNA reads TGTGCCAGCAGCTCCCAAGGCGCAGGTGAAGCTTTCTTT. This sequence encodes CASSSQGAGEAFF.

This clone has only a few counts. The V call is TRBV6-2 or TRBV6-3, the J call TRBJ2-1, with TRBD2 matching over 14 bases. This CDR3 region has 16 residues. After removal of 2 bases from V and 5 bases from J, the junction contained 2 bases not matched to a gene. The germline V gene encodes CDR1 MNHEY and CDR2 SVGEGT. The CDR3 loop reads CASSYPTSGGDNEQFF. The CDR3 nucleotides read TGTGCCAGCAGTTACCCGACTAGCGGGGGGGACAATGAGCAGTTCTTC.